Listed below are T cell receptor beta chains from one sample, sequenced in a study of monozygotic twins with inflammatory bowel disease. With the 5' RACE reads reprocessed, TCRdb shows one record per CDR3 protein and no DNA. Reported are 350,000 to 550,000 distinct CDR3 sequences; the ten largest clones contain 2% to 2.5%. Sequencing used blood. These receptors originate from a human donor with ulcerative colitis or Crohn's disease, or a healthy co-twin of an affected twin (not recorded which). The CDR3 runs from the conserved cysteine through the conserved F or W.

J gene | V gene | CDR3 protein
TRBJ1-2 | TRBV14 | CASSRDGNNYGYTF
TRBJ1-3 | TRBV6-1 | CASTAGSFGNTIYF
TRBJ2-3 | TRBV20-1 | CSPRGGATDTQYF
TRBJ2-1 | TRBV12-3/TRBV12-4 | CASSPGLVVREQFF
TRBJ2-1 | TRBV28 | CASSFQGVGNEQFF
TRBJ1-3 | TRBV19 | CASKEFDSSSGNTIYF
TRBJ2-3 | TRBV2 | CASSTGTGYTDTQYF
TRBJ2-2 | TRBV3-1 | CASSQGAGTGELFF
TRBJ1-1 | TRBV5-1 | CASSLGWGGEAFF
TRBJ1-1 | TRBV5-1 | CASSLFEGAWTEAFF
TRBJ2-7 | TRBV5-1 | CASSLVSESTYEQYF
TRBJ2-1 | TRBV5-1 | CASSQLLAGGLNEQFF
TRBJ2-2 | TRBV6-5 | CASSRTISGELFF
TRBJ1-1 | TRBV6-5 | CASRSAGTEAFF
TRBJ2-3 | TRBV12-3/TRBV12-4 | CASNEGSQHTQYF
TRBJ1-1 | TRBV19 | CASSLSKTANTEAFF
TRBJ2-5 | TRBV5-1 | CASSQPTEQETQYF
TRBJ2-6 | TRBV10-3 | CAIRGSSGANVLTF
TRBJ2-2 | TRBV19 | CASSTQGMNTGELFF
TRBJ2-1 | TRBV7-9 | CASSLAARNEQFF
TRBJ1-5 | TRBV7-2 | CASSLEREPQHF
TRBJ1-1 | TRBV27 | CASSVGEGNTEAFF